This T cell receptor beta chain was sequenced for a study of graft-versus-host responses after intestinal transplantation. Germline V gene data show CDR1 as MNHEY and CDR2 as SVGAGI. Between the trimmed V and J ends, which lost 6 bases and 1 base, there was a span of 10 bases. The CDR3 loop spans 15 amino acids. The repertoire was sequenced with immunoSEQ multiplex PCR; TCRdb's copy has only in-frame clones and lacks some. The sample contains approximately 120,000 clones, roughly 92% of which appear only once. For this clone: Antigen specificity is unknown.

This rearrangement joins TRBV6-5 to TRBJ1-6; possible D gene TRBD1, 5 bases. The sequence was collected from a human donor who received an intestinal transplant. The specimen comprised unstimulated CD4+ T cells sorted from spleen or lymph node cells, sampled before intestinal transplant. Written as DNA, the CDR3 is TGTGCCAGCAGATCGCAGGGATCCTATAATTCACCCCTCCACTTT. Protein sequence: CASRSQGSYNSPLHF.